A selection of T cell receptor beta chains follows, all from one sample in a study of Graves' ophthalmopathy and Graves' hyperthyroidism. TCRdb reanalysed the multiplex PCR reads using MiXCR and keeps one entry per CDR3 protein. The sample has 650,000 to 900,000 distinct CDR3 sequences, roughly 40% seen once. Material: peripheral blood. The source is an adult man with Graves' ophthalmopathy. The CDR3 runs from the conserved cysteine through the conserved F or W. The order of the fields is V gene, J gene, D gene, CDR3 protein. D genes are given only for firm matches.

TRBV4-3	TRBJ1-5	TRBD1	CASSQDRFGQPQHF
TRBV29-1	TRBJ2-3	TRBD2	CSVEGTSESTDTQYF
TRBV7-7	TRBJ2-2	TRBD2	CASSSGGAKTTGELFF
TRBV7-2	TRBJ2-3	.	CASMMRDKDTQYF
TRBV10-3	TRBJ1-1	.	CAFRDGPRSYEAFF
TRBV25-1	TRBJ1-5	TRBD1	CASSDPGQGNQPQHF
TRBV10-3	TRBJ1-1	.	CASRAGGGNTEAFF
TRBV19	TRBJ1-6	.	CATSQGNNSPLHF
TRBV2	TRBJ2-5	.	CASSWLGSQETQYF
TRBV10-2	TRBJ1-5	TRBD1	CASSVVGTGDQPQHF
TRBV10-2	TRBJ1-2	.	CASSDALMGGYTF
TRBV20-1	TRBJ2-7	TRBD1	CSARGEQGANEQYF
TRBV10-3	TRBJ1-1	.	CAISESGHGNTEAFF
TRBV30	TRBJ2-2	.	CALDDANTGELFF
TRBV5-1	TRBJ2-5	TRBD2	CASSFTSGRARQETQYF
TRBV5-5	TRBJ1-6	.	CASSLGETDSPLHF
TRBV20-1	TRBJ2-7	.	CSARDGKASSYEQYF
TRBV10-2	TRBJ1-1	TRBD1	CASSERLGTGGRLGTEAFF
TRBV7-3	TRBJ1-1	.	CASSLNGPIGTEAFF
TRBV20-1	TRBJ2-7	.	CSARRGIGSYEQYF
TRBV2	TRBJ1-1	TRBD1	CASSKTGVRGEAFF
TRBV20-1	TRBJ1-3	TRBD1	CSALDRANTGNTIYF
TRBV25-1	TRBJ1-4	TRBD1	CASSASGQGREKLFF
TRBV10-3	TRBJ1-2	TRBD1	CASSGRDRRDGYTF
TRBV5-6	TRBJ2-7	.	CASSLSQGYADYEQYF